This TCR beta chain was sequenced during a study of human T cells and chemical hapten exposure. The CDR3 covers 12 residues. Trimming removed 5 bases at V and 2 bases at J, with 10 bases between. CDR1 DFQATT and CDR2 SNEGSKA come from the germline V gene (reference sequence). As to time point: patch test 2, 6 weeks after DPC sensitization. Described treatment: therapeutic diphenylcyclopropenone sensitization with weekly scalp DPC. TCRdb passed the RACE reads through MiXCR, listing each CDR3 protein once. This sample has approximately 80,000 distinct CDR3 sequences, with 10% found just once. V and J are TRBV20-1 and TRBJ2-7; a weak D match, TRBD2 (6 bases). The receptor was isolated from a woman aged 30 to 39 with alopecia areata. Some clones in this sample may be carry-over from other donors' samples. Sequencing used whole blood, obtained in connection with sensitization to the hapten diphenylcyclopropenone (DPC). DNA of the CDR3: TGCAGTGCTTCGGGAGTAACCTACGAGCAGTACTTC. It encodes CSASGVTYEQYF.